The 27 T cell receptor beta chains presented below share a single source sample, sequenced in a study of T cell responses to AZD1222 COVID-19 vaccine. This table comes from immunoSEQ multiplex PCR, and its TCRdb copy is limited to in-frame clones, with some not included. The table shows fewer than 90,000 clones, with 70% to 90% occurring only once. This specimen consisted of peripheral blood, obtained on day 0 of AZD1222 vaccination. The receptors were sampled from an adult in good health.

The DNA for the CDR3 is TGTGCCAGCAGCTCGAATCCGGGAAACAGGGAAGAAAAACTGTTTTTT. Amino acid sequence: CASSSNPGNREEKLFF. This chain uses TRBV7-6 with TRBJ1-4, with D perhaps matching TRBD1 (6 bases). The V gene lost 4 bases and the J gene lost 8 bases, with 20 bases spanning the gap. The length of the CDR3 is 16 residues. Germline values: CDR1 SGHVS, CDR2 FNYEAQ.

The V and J genes are TRBV29-1 and TRBJ2-5; the D is unclear. The CDR3 consists of 11 residues. The V gene's germline CDR1 is SQVTM and CDR2 ANQGSEA. The CDR3 DNA follows: TGCAGTCATAGGTTGTGGGAGACCCAGTACTTC. Amino acids: CSHRLWETQYF. The variable domain in full, completed from reference TRBV29-1 and TRBJ2-5, reads SAVISQKPSRDICQRGTSLTIQCQVDSQVTMMFWYRQQPGQSLTLIATANQGSEATYESGFVIDKFPISRPNLTFSTLTVSNMSPEDSSIYLCSHRLWETQYFGPGTRLLVL.

This chain connects TRBV30 to TRBJ1-1, with 9 positions matching TRBD1. The germline CDR1 and CDR2 sequences are GTSNPN and SVGIG (reference sequence). The CDR3 is 12 residues long. J was trimmed by 10 bases and V by 3 bases; bases with no gene match: 6. CDR3 sequence: CAWSSGQGGAFF. In DNA, the CDR3 is TGTGCCTGGAGCTCGGGACAGGGCGGAGCTTTCTTT. The full variable domain, with the rest looked up from reference TRBV30 and TRBJ1-1, is SQTIHQWPATLVQPVGSPLSLECTVEGTSNPNLYWYRQAAGRGLQLLFYSVGIGQISSEVPQNLSASRPQDRQFILSSKKLLLSDSGFYLCAWSSGQGGAFFGQGTRLTVV.

V and J are TRBV18 and TRBJ2-3; 7 nucleotides line up with TRBD1. The germline V gene has CDR1 KGHSH and CDR2 LQKENI. The CDR3 runs to 14 residues. With 3 bases clipped from V and 3 bases from J, the junction kept 3 bases outside the gene matches. CDR3 in DNA: TGTGCCAGCTCACCGAGACAGGGAACAGATACGCAGTATTTT. It encodes CASSPRQGTDTQYF.

The chain is built from TRBV4-1 and TRBJ1-2; D unclear. CDR3 length equals 15 residues. Germline V gene lookup returns CDR1 MGHRA and CDR2 YSYEKL. V gave up 1 base and J gave up 2 bases, with 11 bases separating them. Here the CDR3 reads CASSQVRVRNYGYTF. The CDR3 nucleotides are TGCGCCAGCAGCCAAGTTCGGGTCAGGAACTATGGCTACACCTTC.

V gene TRBV21-1 combines with J gene TRBJ1-6; whether TRBD1, the table's D call, matches the DNA was not checked. TRBV21-1 is a pseudogene segment. The CDR3 sequence is 16 residues long. The CDR3: CASGRTGSSYNSPLHF. CDR3 sequence (DNA): TGTGCCAGCGGTCGGACAGGCAGCTCCTATAATTCACCCCTCCACTTT.

This chain uses TRBV18 with TRBJ1-6, with 8 bases aligning to TRBD1. The CDR3 consists of 16 residues. CDR1 and CDR2 from the germline V gene are KGHSH and LQKENI. V was clipped by 2 bases and J by 2 bases; unmatched bases: 2. This CDR3 is CASSPGDRPYNSPLHF. The CDR3 region has the DNA TGTGCCAGCTCACCAGGGGACAGGCCCTATAATTCACCCCTCCACTTT.

The rearrangement links TRBV9 to TRBJ2-2; D may be TRBD1 (6 bases). This CDR3 contains 15 residues. Germline CDR1 SGDLS, CDR2 YYNGEE. V was clipped by 3 bases and J by 1 base, with 10 bases between them. DNA for the CDR3: TGTGCCAGCAGCGCTCGACAGGAGAACACCGGGGAGCTGTTTTTT. Translating gives CASSARQENTGELFF.

V gene TRBV6-5 combines with J gene TRBJ1-2, with D maybe TRBD1 (5 bases). V lost 5 bases, J lost 0 bases, and 13 bases lay in between. Germline values: CDR1 MNHEY, CDR2 SVGAGI. The CDR3 is made up of 15 amino acids. Written as DNA, the CDR3 is TGTGCCAGCAGTCCGGGACGGATCCCTAACTATGGCTACACCTTC. Amino acids: CASSPGRIPNYGYTF.

The chain is built from TRBV11-3 and TRBJ2-6; D gene uncertain. Germline-derived CDR1 and CDR2 are SGHNT and YENEEA. The CDR3 consists of 15 residues. V lost 4 bases and J 2 bases, leaving 9 bases between the germline ends. Here the CDR3 reads CASSSARTGANVLTF. The DNA for the CDR3 is TGTGCCAGCAGCTCGGCAAGGACTGGGGCCAACGTCCTGACTTTC.

The genes are TRBV2 and TRBJ1-2; D gene ambiguous. The CDR3 totals 13 residues. Germline loops: CDR1 SNHLY, CDR2 FYNNEI. The V end lost 3 bases, the J end lost 3 bases, and 8 bases lay between the germline ends. The CDR3 nucleotides read TGTGCCAGCAGTGATCCAGGAGACTATGGCTACACCTTC. Its protein product is CASSDPGDYGYTF.

The V and J genes are TRBV7-2 and TRBJ1-3, with D uncertain. Trimming removed 4 bases at V and 0 bases at J, with 4 bases between. Germline CDR1 is SGHTA and CDR2 is FQGNSA. The CDR3 covers 13 residues. CDR3 coding DNA: TGTGCCAGCAGCTCGAGCTCTGGAAACACCATATATTTT. Amino acids: CASSSSSGNTIYF.

This sequence joins TRBV5-4 and TRBJ1-2; D remains unclear. CDR1 is SGHNT, CDR2 YYREEE, per germline (reference sequence). V shed 4 bases and J shed 5 bases, with 12 bases lying between them. CDR3 length equals 13 residues. The CDR3 bases are TGTGCCAGCAGCCCCGGGCAGATGTATGGCTACACCTTC. This encodes CASSPGQMYGYTF.

This clone showed up just once. Because the CDR3 is missing its conserved closing phenylalanine or tryptophan, this is likely a read error. The limits of the CDR3 on the DNA are not certain, so only TCRdb's listed CDR3 is given. This CDR3 is CASSQPNRDGLYL. The chain carries TRBV7-9 and TRBJ2-7. The CDR3 adds up to 13 amino acids, both ends counted. The germline gives CDR1 SEHNR, CDR2 FQNEAQ (reference sequence).

The chain uses TRBV10-1 and TRBJ2-1, with a weak D call TRBD1 (6 bases). CDR1 is WNHNN and CDR2 is SYGVQD in the germline V gene (reference sequence). The CDR3 contains 14 residues. Trimming pared 4 bases from V and 5 bases from J, leaving 12 bases between. The CDR3 DNA reads as TGCGCCAGCAGTGCCGGGGACACCAACAATGAGCAGTTCTTC. Its protein is CASSAGDTNNEQFF.

V usage is TRBV5-1 and J usage is TRBJ1-1; D possibly corresponds to TRBD1 (5 bases). Trimming removed 4 bases from V and 11 bases from J, with 12 bases in between. Germline assignment: CDR1 SGHRS and CDR2 YFSETQ. This CDR3 contains 11 residues. The CDR3 is CASSGKRGAFF. DNA for the CDR3: TGCGCCAGCAGCGGGAAACGGGGGGCTTTCTTT. The whole variable domain, filled in from reference TRBV5-1 and TRBJ1-1, reads KAGVTQTPRYLIKTRGQQVTLSCSPISGHRSVSWYQQTPGQGLQFLFEYFSETQRNKGNFPGRFSGRQFSNSRSEMNVSTLELGDSALYLCASSGKRGAFFGQGTRLTVV.

The V gene is TRBV5-4, the J gene TRBJ2-2; 12 bases are shared with TRBD2. CDR1 and CDR2 (germline): SGHNT, YYREEE (reference sequence). This CDR3 comprises 17 residues. V was pared by 4 bases and J by 5 bases, with 9 bases of the junction left unmatched. The CDR3: CASSPVSTSGGTGELFF. DNA for the CDR3: TGTGCCAGCAGCCCGGTGTCAACTAGCGGGGGGACCGGGGAGCTGTTTTTT.

The rearrangement joins TRBV7-9 to TRBJ1-1; D is uncertain. Germline lookup yields CDR1 SEHNR and CDR2 FQNEAQ (reference sequence). Trimming pared 5 bases from V and 2 bases from J, leaving 12 bases between. The CDR3 extends over 14 amino acids. The CDR3 reads CASSRDLENTEAFF. As DNA, the CDR3 is TGTGCCAGCAGCCGCGACTTGGAAAACACTGAAGCTTTCTTT.

In its sample, this clone was seen once. V is TRBV6-5 and J is TRBJ1-1; 7 nucleotides align to TRBD1. V lost 6 bases and J lost 6; bases outside the gene matches: 7. Germline assignment: CDR1 MNHEY and CDR2 SVGAGI. The CDR3 is made up of 13 amino acids. The CDR3 DNA reads TGTGCCAGCAGAAAGACAGGGACCGCTGAAGCTTTCTTT. Residues: CASRKTGTAEAFF.

This clone is a singleton in its sample. The chain links TRBV19 to TRBJ2-3; D may match TRBD1 or TRBD2 (7 bases each). Germline assignment: CDR1 LNHDA and CDR2 SQIVND (reference sequence). There are 14 residues in the CDR3. The ends were cut back, 3 bases at V and 5 bases at J, with 12 bases in the middle. The CDR3 region has the DNA TGTGCCAGTAGTATCCCAGGGGGGGAAGATACGCAGTATTTT. Protein: CASSIPGGEDTQYF.

This clone appeared once. The chain uses TRBV19 and TRBJ1-4; D perhaps matches TRBD1 (5 bases). This CDR3 region has 15 residues. Germline values: CDR1 LNHDA, CDR2 SQIVND (reference sequence). V lost 4 bases and J lost 6, with 15 bases in between. This CDR3 is CASSKGWGVDEKLFF. In DNA form, the CDR3 reads TGTGCCAGTAGTAAGGGGTGGGGCGTTGATGAAAAACTGTTTTTT.

The chain combines TRBV6-1 with TRBJ2-6, with 9 bases that match TRBD1. CDR3 length equals 19 residues. CDR1 and CDR2 (germline): MNHNS, SASEGT. V shed 6 bases and J 2 bases; nucleotides not matched to a gene: 14. The chain's CDR3 is CASREQGAERKTGANVLTF. The CDR3 DNA reads as TGTGCCAGCAGGGAACAGGGGGCGGAAAGAAAAACTGGGGCCAACGTCCTGACTTTC.

V gene TRBV18 combines with J gene TRBJ1-5, with D possibly TRBD1 on 5 matching bases. The ends were cut back, 3 bases at V and 9 bases at J, with 12 bases in the middle. CDR1 is KGHSH, CDR2 LQKENI, per germline. CDR3 size: 13 residues. In nucleotides, the CDR3 is TGTGCCAGCTCACCTCCCGGGGGGAGGCCCCAGCATTTT. Encoded protein: CASSPPGGRPQHF.

This chain links TRBV28 with TRBJ1-2, with TRBD1 identical over 8 bases. Germline V gives CDR1 MDHEN, CDR2 SYDVKM. Trimming removed 5 bases from V and 5 bases from J; junction bases left unmatched: 13. The length of the CDR3 is 16 residues. CDR3 protein: CASSPPQGQGWYGYTF. The CDR3 region has the DNA TGTGCCAGCAGTCCCCCCCAAGGACAGGGTTGGTATGGCTACACCTTC.

The gene calls are TRBV18 and TRBJ2-1; D might be TRBD1 (6 bases). The length of the CDR3 is 13 residues. The germline V and J ends were trimmed by 5 bases and 8 bases, with 13 bases remaining between them. Germline CDR1 is KGHSH and CDR2 is LQKENI. CDR3 in amino acids: CASSTQGPDEQFF. Written as DNA, the CDR3 is TGTGCCAGCTCAACACAGGGTCCGGATGAGCAGTTCTTC.

In nucleotides, the CDR3 is TGTGCCAGCGCCCCCTCATGGAACACTGAAGCTTTCTTT. Protein sequence: CASAPSWNTEAFF. The chain employs TRBV6-6 and TRBJ1-1; the D is unclear. The CDR3 has 13 amino acids. Germline loops: CDR1 MNHNY, CDR2 SVGAGI (reference sequence). V was trimmed by 8 bases and J by 1 base, leaving 11 bases between them.

The chain carries TRBV11-3 and TRBJ2-2; 9 nucleotides match TRBD1. Germline CDR1 reads SGHNT; CDR2 reads YENEEA. The CDR3 totals 15 residues. V trimming: 1 base; J trimming: 5 bases; junction bases outside the gene matches: 2. The CDR3 DNA follows: TGTGCCAGCAGCTTAGGGGGACAGGGTACCGGGGAGCTGTTTTTT. Translated, it gives CASSLGGQGTGELFF.